This TCR beta chain was sequenced during a study of T-cell reconstitution after alpha-beta-depleted transplantation in children. Points from the study as a whole: Surviving thymic progenitors and recipient T cells were the source of high TCRbeta diversity at day 60 in some patients. Reports say that about two months after transplant, the alpha-beta T cells came out of several hundred graft clones that had expanded. Newly generated T cells supplied most T-cell counts and diversity one year post-transplant.

The TCRbeta library was prepared with unique molecular identifiers. MiXCR, run by TCRdb on the PCR reads, gives a single entry per CDR3 protein. The profile shows 300,000 to 350,000 distinct CDR3 sequences, under 20% of them singletons. This clonotype was counted ten times or more. Its target is not known. The ends were cut back, 7 bases at V and 0 bases at J, with 10 bases in the middle. This CDR3 is 13 amino acids long. Per the germline V gene, CDR1 is SQVTM and CDR2 is ANQGSEA. The genes are TRBV29-1 and TRBJ2-1, with D unresolved. Sequencing used PBMCs, mostly from graft donor cells, obtained 360 days after TCRalphabeta/CD19-depleted stem cell transplant. This TCR was recovered from a male patient under 10 years old who had a stem cell transplant for acute lymphoblastic leukemia, so the T cells may come from the graft donor. CDR3 nucleotide sequence: TGCAGCGCTATATGGTCCTCCTACAATGAGCAGTTCTTC. Translated, it gives CSAIWSSYNEQFF.